This T cell receptor beta chain was found in a study of T cell clones after liver transplantation. Turning to the study itself: Patients counted as tolerant after at least one year off all immunosuppression, enzymes not exceeding twice normal.

TCRdb's copy holds only in-frame clones and misses some; the assay was immunoSEQ multiplex PCR. The sample lists tens of thousands of clones; 60% to 80% were seen once. Study-level results: Migration into the graft, not deletion, may explain lost graft donor-reactive T cells.

This CDR3 region has 13 residues. Between the trimmed V and J ends, which lost 4 bases and 1 base, there was a span of 6 bases. Germline V lookup: CDR1 SGHRS, CDR2 YFSETQ. A note on this clone: Its antigen is as yet unknown.

This chain joins TRBV5-1 and TRBJ1-5; D unclear. The receptor's source is a human patient who received a liver transplant. The graft donor may have given rise to some T cells. This specimen was CD4+ T cells from blood, taken at the 22-month timepoint. CDR3 region: CASSQSSNQPQHF. Here the CDR3 DNA reads TGCGCCAGCAGCCAAAGCAGCAATCAGCCCCAGCATTTT.